Given below is one TCR beta chain in context. This sample is part of a study of control samples from healthy donors and cancer patients. Trimming stripped 1 base from V and 2 bases from J, with 15 bases between. This CDR3 spans 16 amino acids. CDR1 is SGHNT and CDR2 is YYREEE in the germline V gene (reference sequence). Sequencing was performed with immunoSEQ multiplex PCR; in TCRdb, only in-frame clones are kept and a portion is missing. The top ten clones hold around a fifth of a sample with some 67,000 clones, 89% of them seen once. The source is a man aged 55-75 years with lung cancer. V usage is TRBV5-4 and J usage is TRBJ1-2; no clear D gene. Sequenced material: PBMCs. DNA of the CDR3: TGTGCCAGCAGCTTGTATTCGGTGGGTAGGAACTATGGCTACACCTTC. This sequence encodes CASSLYSVGRNYGYTF.